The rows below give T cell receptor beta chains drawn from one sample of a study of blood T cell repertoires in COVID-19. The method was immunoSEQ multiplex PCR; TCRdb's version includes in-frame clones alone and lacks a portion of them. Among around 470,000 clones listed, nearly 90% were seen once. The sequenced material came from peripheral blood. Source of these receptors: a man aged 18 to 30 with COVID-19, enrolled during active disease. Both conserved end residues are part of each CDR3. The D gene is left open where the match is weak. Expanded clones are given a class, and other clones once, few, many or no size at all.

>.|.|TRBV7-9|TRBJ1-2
CASASQSNYGYTF
TGTGCCAGCGCCTCGCAGTCTAACTATGGCTACACCTTC
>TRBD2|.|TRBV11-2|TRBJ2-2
CASSKRGLAGETGTGELFF
TGTGCCAGCAGCAAACGGGGACTAGCGGGGGAGACGGGAACCGGGGAGCTGTTTTTT
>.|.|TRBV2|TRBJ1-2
CASSGSPTGGYTF
TGTGCCAGCAGTGGATCCCCGACGGGGGGCTACACCTTC
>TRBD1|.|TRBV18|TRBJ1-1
CASSRSGQANTEAFF
TGTGCCAGCTCACGGTCGGGACAGGCGAACACTGAAGCTTTCTTT
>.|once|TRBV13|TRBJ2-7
CASSGNYEQYF
TGTGCCAGCAGCGGCAACTACGAGCAGTACTTC
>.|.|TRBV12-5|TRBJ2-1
CASGLGIDYPDRSPYNEQFF
TGTGCTAGTGGTCTGGGAATAGACTACCCTGACAGGTCCCCCTACAATGAGCAGTTCTTC
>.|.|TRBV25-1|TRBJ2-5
CASSGWVGHTSETQYF
TGTGCCAGCAGTGGCTGGGTGGGACACACCAGCGAGACCCAGTACTTC
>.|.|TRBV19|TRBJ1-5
CASSIAQGNQPQHF
TGTGCCAGTAGTATCGCACAGGGCAATCAGCCCCAGCATTTT
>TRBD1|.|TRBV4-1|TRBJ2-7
CASSREGQGASYEQYF
TGCGCCAGCAGCCGTGAGGGACAGGGGGCCTCCTACGAGCAGTACTTC
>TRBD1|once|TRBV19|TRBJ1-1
CATQDRGRGRIMNTEAFF
TGTGCCACCCAGGACAGGGGGCGCGGGAGGATCATGAACACTGAAGCTTTCTTT
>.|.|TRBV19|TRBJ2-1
CASNQGYQYNEQFF
TGTGCCAGTAATCAGGGCTACCAGTACAATGAGCAGTTCTTC
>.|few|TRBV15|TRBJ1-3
CATSRDTGAGNTIYF
TGTGCCACCAGCAGAGATACAGGAGCAGGAAACACCATATATTTT
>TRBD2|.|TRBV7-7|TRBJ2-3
CASSLGSGGADTQYF
TGTGCCAGCAGCTTAGGGAGCGGGGGGGCAGATACGCAGTATTTT
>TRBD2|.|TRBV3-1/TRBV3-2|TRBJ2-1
CASSQAAGLGSNEQFF
TGTGCCAGCAGCCAAGCGGCGGGACTAGGCTCCAATGAGCAGTTCTTC
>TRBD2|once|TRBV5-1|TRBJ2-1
CASSMGLAGDEQFF
TGCGCCAGCTCGATGGGACTAGCGGGAGACGAGCAGTTCTTC
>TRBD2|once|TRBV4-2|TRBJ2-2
CASSSLAGTNTGELFF
TGTGCCAGCAGCTCCCTAGCGGGGACGAACACCGGGGAGCTGTTTTTT
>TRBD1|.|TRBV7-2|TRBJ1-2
CASSFGQGEGYTF
TGTGCCAGCAGCTTCGGACAGGGCGAAGGCTACACCTTC
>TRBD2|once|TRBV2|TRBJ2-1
CASSDVGGRANEQFF
TGTGCCAGCAGTGACGTTGGCGGGAGGGCCAATGAGCAGTTCTTC
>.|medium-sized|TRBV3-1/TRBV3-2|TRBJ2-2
CASSHLGTRNTGELFF
TGTGCCAGCAGCCATCTCGGGACAAGGAACACCGGGGAGCTGTTTTTT
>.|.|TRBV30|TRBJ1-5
CAWSRGRDQPQHF
TGTGCCTGGAGTAGGGGGAGGGATCAGCCCCAGCATTTT
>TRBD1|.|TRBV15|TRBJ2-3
CATSSRDRGTDTQYF
TGTGCCACCAGTAGTAGGGACAGGGGCACAGATACGCAGTATTTT
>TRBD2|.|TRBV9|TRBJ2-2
CASSVSGGIGELFF
TGTGCCAGCAGCGTCTCGGGGGGGATCGGGGAGCTGTTTTTT
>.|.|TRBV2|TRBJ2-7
CASLRTTSYEQYF
TGTGCCAGTCTGCGCACTACCTCCTACGAGCAGTACTTC
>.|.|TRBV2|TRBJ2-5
CASSERGGQAGTQYF
TGTGCCAGCAGTGAAAGGGGTGGACAGGCGGGAACCCAGTACTTC
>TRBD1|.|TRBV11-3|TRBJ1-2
CASSLGTGEPSYGYTF
TGTGCCAGCAGCTTAGGTACAGGGGAGCCGAGCTATGGCTACACCTTC
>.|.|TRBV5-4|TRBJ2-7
CASSLRGYEQYF
TGTGCCAGCAGCTTGCGGGGTTACGAGCAGTACTTC
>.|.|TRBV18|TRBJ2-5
CASSPSREETQYF
TGTGCCAGCTCACCATCCAGGGAAGAGACCCAGTACTTC
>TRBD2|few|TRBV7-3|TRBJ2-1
CASSFGSGSSYNEQFF
TGTGCCAGCAGCTTTGGTAGCGGGAGCTCCTACAATGAGCAGTTCTTC
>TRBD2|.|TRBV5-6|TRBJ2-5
CASSLLLADQETQYF
TGTGCCAGCAGCTTGTTACTAGCGGACCAAGAGACCCAGTACTTC
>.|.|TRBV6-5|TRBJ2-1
CASSYGGGRQFF
TGTGCCAGCAGTTACGGCGGGGGCCGGCAGTTCTTC
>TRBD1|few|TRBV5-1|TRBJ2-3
CASSLVGQGPDTQYF
TGCGCCAGCAGCTTGGTGGGACAGGGCCCAGATACGCAGTATTTT
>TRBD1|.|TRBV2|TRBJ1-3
CASRAGTGLSGNTIYF
TGTGCCAGCAGGGCCGGGACAGGGCTCTCTGGAAACACCATATATTTT
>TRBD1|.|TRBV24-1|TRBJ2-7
CATRTGTSSYEQYF
TGTGCCACCAGGACAGGGACCAGCTCCTACGAGCAGTACTTC
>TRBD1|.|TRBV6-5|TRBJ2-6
CASRGGVGANVLTF
TGTGCCAGCAGAGGGGGCGTTGGGGCCAACGTCCTGACTTTC
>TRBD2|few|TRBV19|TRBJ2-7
CASSTLPGGEQYF
TGTGCCAGTAGTACCCTCCCGGGGGGCGAGCAGTACTTC
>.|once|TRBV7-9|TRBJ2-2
CASSTGTGELFF
TGTGCCAGCAGCACAGGGACCGGGGAGCTGTTTTTT
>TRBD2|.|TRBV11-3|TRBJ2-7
CASSYFGSGNYEQYF
TGTGCCAGCAGCTATTTTGGGAGCGGGAACTACGAGCAGTACTTC
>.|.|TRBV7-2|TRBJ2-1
CASSRENSYNEQFF
TGTGCCAGCAGCCGGGAAAACTCCTACAATGAGCAGTTCTTC
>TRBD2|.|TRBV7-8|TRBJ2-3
CASSRFGTSGYTDTQYF
TGTGCCAGCAGCCGATTCGGGACTAGCGGGTACACAGATACGCAGTATTTT
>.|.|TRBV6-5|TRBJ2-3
CASSYGPTDTQYF
TGTGCCAGCAGTTACGGGCCCACAGATACGCAGTATTTT
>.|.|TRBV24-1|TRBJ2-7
CATSDRFYEQYF
TGTGCCACCAGCGACAGATTCTACGAGCAGTACTTC
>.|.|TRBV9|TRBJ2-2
CASTYYVGGELFF
TGTGCCAGCACATACTACGTCGGCGGGGAGCTGTTTTTT
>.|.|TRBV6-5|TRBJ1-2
CASRTPGDPYGYTF
TGTGCCAGCAGAACCCCAGGGGACCCCTATGGCTACACCTTC
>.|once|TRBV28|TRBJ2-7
CASTLRRDATYEQYF
TGTGCCAGCACCTTGAGGCGTGACGCGACCTACGAGCAGTACTTC
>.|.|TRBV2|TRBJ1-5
CASSLNQPQHF
TGTGCCAGCAGTCTGAATCAGCCCCAGCATTTT
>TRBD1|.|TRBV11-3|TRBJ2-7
CASSLERTGGVYEQYF
TGTGCCAGCAGCTTAGAACGGACAGGGGGTGTGTACGAGCAGTACTTC
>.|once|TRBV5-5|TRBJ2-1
CASSLGHPEQFF
TGTGCCAGCAGCTTGGGACATCCGGAGCAGTTCTTC
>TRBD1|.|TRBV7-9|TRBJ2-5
CATQGVETQYF
TGTGCCACTCAGGGGGTGGAGACCCAGTACTTC
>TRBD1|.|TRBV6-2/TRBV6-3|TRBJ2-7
CASSYAGTGGYEQYF
TGTGCCAGCAGTTACGCCGGGACAGGGGGCTATGAGCAGTACTTC